The TCR beta chain described here comes from a study of T cell responses to AZD1222 COVID-19 vaccine. There are 15 residues in the CDR3. CDR1 is MRHNA, CDR2 SNTAGT, per germline. V shed 3 bases and J 4 bases; nucleotides not matched to a gene: 4. Regarding the study as a whole: The donors showed a predominance of white British ancestry and of females, with possible underestimation of clonal diversity.

Sequencing used immunoSEQ multiplex PCR; TCRdb keeps in-frame clones, though not all of them. The sample has some 130,000 clones, 90% seen once. This clone came up a few times. Its specificity is not known. The sequence derives from an adult in good health. The chain carries TRBV6-4 and TRBJ2-1; TRBD1 agrees at 9 bases. Sequencing was performed on peripheral blood, taken on day 0 of AZD1222 vaccination. The CDR3: CASSETGGLYNEQFF. The CDR3 DNA reads as TGTGCCAGCAGTGAAACAGGGGGCTTGTACAATGAGCAGTTCTTC.